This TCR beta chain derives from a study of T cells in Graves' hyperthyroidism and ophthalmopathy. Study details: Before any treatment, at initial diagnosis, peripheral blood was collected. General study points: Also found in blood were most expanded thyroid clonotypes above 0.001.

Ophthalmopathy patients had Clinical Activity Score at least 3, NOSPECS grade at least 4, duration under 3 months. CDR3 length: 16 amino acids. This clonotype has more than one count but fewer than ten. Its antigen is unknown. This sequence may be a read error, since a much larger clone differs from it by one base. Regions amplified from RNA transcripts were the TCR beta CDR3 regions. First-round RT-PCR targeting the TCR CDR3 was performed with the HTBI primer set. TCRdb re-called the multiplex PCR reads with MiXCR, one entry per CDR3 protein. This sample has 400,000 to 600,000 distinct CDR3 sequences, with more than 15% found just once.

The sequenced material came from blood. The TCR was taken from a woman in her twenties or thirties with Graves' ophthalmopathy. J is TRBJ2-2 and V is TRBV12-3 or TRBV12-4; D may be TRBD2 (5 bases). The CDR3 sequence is CASSAVAVFSTGELLF. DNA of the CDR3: TGTGCCAGCAGTGCCGTTGCGGTGTTTTCTACCGGGGAGCTGCTTTTT.